The present T cell receptor beta chain was sequenced within a study of control samples from healthy donors and cancer patients. Generated by immunoSEQ multiplex PCR, the TCRdb table keeps only in-frame clones and is missing some. Among about 410,000 clones, over 75% were seen once, and the ten largest hold around 6.5%. This CDR3 is built from 14 residues. Germline V CDR1 and CDR2: KGHDR, SFDVKD. Germline trimming cut 11 bases from V and 6 bases from J; bases unmatched to any gene: 6. The source of this sequence is a man in his forties with head and neck cancer. The chain employs TRBV24-1 and TRBJ2-1; the match to TRBD2 covers 13 bases. The specimen was PBMCs. The CDR3: CARTSGSGGNEQFF. Here the CDR3 DNA reads TGTGCCAGGACTAGCGGGAGCGGAGGCAATGAGCAGTTCTTC.